In this sample, the clone carrying this TCR beta chain turned up a few times. Its antigen remains unknown. The V segment lost 0 bases and the J segment 8 bases; nucleotides outside the gene matches: 22. The length of the CDR3 is 22 residues. Germline CDR1 and CDR2: MNHEY and SVGEGT. A primer matching the constant region was used to make TCR beta cDNA from around 550 ng of total RNA. Generation of the TCR beta libraries relied on three nested multiplex PCR rounds using slightly modified ARM-PCR. TRBV1-TRBV30 forward primers and a C-beta reverse primer were used in the first two PCR rounds, which each ran for about 10 cycles. TCRdb independently ran MiXCR on the multiplex PCR reads; one entry per CDR3 protein. The profile shows about 330,000 distinct CDR3 sequences, around three fifths of them singletons. This entry is derived from a study of tumor-infiltrating lymphocytes in primary liver carcinoma. Study summary: Cases comprised patients with primary liver carcinoma who received surgical resection. Patients of both sexes were 30 to 69 years old. Study-level results: Blood's top-250-clone fraction was significantly lower than that of tumors (p = 0.039). Tumor-adjacent and tumor-blood pairs shared less of their repertoires than tumor region pairs shared.

The researchers obtained blood RNA from unsorted whole blood and also extracted germline DNA. Sequenced sample: peripheral blood. This receptor was identified in a man aged 35 to 55 with primary liver carcinoma and hepatitis B virus infection. The chain joins TRBV6-2 or TRBV6-3 to TRBJ2-1, with 13 bases identical to TRBD2. This chain's CDR3 is CASSYSTGGTKTSGRAFDEQFF. Written as DNA, the CDR3 is TGTGCCAGCAGTTACTCGACGGGTGGGACAAAAACTAGCGGGAGGGCCTTCGATGAGCAGTTCTTC.